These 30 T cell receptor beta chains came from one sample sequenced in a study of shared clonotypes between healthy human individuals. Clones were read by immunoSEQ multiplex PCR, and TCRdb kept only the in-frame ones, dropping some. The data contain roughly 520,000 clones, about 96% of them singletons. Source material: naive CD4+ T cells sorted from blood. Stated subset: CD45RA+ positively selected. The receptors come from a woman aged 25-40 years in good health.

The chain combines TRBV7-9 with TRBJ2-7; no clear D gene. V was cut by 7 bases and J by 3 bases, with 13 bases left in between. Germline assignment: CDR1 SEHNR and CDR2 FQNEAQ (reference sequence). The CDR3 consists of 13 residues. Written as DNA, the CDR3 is TGTGCCAGCACCGGAGTTTCCAGCTACGAGCAGTACTTC. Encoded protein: CASTGVSSYEQYF. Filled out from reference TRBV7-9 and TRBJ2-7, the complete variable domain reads DTGVSQNPRHKITKRGQNVTFRCDPISEHNRLYWYRQTLGQGPEFLTYFQNEAQLEKSRLLSDRFSAERPKGSFSTLEIQRTEQGDSAMYLCASTGVSSYEQYFGPGTRLTVT.

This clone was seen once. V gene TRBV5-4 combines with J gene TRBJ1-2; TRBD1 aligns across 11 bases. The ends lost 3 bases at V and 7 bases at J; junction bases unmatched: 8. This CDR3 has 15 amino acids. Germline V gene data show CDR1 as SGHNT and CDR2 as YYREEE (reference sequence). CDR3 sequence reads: CASSWTGQGVGGYTF. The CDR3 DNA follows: TGTGCCAGCAGCTGGACGGGACAGGGGGTAGGTGGCTACACCTTC.

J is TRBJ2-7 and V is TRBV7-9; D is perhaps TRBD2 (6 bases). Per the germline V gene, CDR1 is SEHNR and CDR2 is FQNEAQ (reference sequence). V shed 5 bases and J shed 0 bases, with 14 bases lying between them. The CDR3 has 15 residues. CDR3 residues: CASSPLAESSYEQYF. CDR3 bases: TGTGCCAGCAGCCCATTAGCGGAAAGCTCCTACGAGCAGTACTTC. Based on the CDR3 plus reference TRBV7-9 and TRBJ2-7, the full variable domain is DTGVSQNPRHKITKRGQNVTFRCDPISEHNRLYWYRQTLGQGPEFLTYFQNEAQLEKSRLLSDRFSAERPKGSFSTLEIQRTEQGDSAMYLCASSPLAESSYEQYFGPGTRLTVT.

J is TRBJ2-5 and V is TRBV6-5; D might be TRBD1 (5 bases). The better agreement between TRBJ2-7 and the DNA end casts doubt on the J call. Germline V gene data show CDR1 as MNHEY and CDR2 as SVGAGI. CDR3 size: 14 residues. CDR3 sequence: CASSYADSSYEQYF. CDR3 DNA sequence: TGTGCCAGCAGTTACGCAGACAGCTCCTACGAGCAGTACTTC.

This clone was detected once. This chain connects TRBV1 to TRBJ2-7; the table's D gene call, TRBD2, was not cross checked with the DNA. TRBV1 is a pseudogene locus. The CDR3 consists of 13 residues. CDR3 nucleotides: TGCACCAGCAGCCAAGATTTCCGTTACGAGCAGTACTTC. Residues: CTSSQDFRYEQYF.

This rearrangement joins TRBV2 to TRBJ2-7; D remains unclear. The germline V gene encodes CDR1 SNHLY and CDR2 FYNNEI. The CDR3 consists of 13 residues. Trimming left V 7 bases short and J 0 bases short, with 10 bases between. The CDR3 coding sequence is TGTGCCAGCATTATACAGAGCTCCTACGAGCAGTACTTC. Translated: CASIIQSSYEQYF.

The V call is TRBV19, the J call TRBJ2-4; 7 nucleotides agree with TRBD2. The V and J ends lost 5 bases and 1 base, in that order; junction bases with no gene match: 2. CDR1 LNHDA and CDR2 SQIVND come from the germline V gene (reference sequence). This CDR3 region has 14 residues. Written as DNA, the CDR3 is TGTGCCAGTAGTCGGGAGGCTGCCAAAAACATTCAGTACTTC. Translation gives CASSREAAKNIQYF.

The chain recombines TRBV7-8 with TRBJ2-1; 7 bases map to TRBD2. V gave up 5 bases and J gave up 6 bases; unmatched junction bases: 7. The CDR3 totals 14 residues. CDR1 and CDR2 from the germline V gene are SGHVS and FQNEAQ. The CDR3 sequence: CASSKKGGLNEQFF. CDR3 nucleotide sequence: TGTGCCAGCAGCAAAAAGGGAGGGCTCAATGAGCAGTTCTTC.

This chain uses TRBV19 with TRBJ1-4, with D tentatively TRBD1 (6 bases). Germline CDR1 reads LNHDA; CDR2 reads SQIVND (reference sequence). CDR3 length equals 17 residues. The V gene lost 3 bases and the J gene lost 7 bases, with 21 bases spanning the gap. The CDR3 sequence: CASSILGGGAIGEKLFF. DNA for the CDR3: TGTGCCAGTAGTATTTTGGGCGGGGGCGCGATAGGTGAAAAACTGTTTTTT.

The CDR3 region has the DNA TGCGCCAGCAGCTCGGGACTAGCGGTTACCTACAATGAGCAGTTCTTC. It yields the protein CASSSGLAVTYNEQFF. The V gene is TRBV5-1, the J gene TRBJ2-1; 11 bases match TRBD2. Germline loops: CDR1 SGHRS, CDR2 YFSETQ. Losses at the gene ends were 3 bases for V and 2 bases for J; bases not matched to a gene: 4. The CDR3 totals 16 residues.

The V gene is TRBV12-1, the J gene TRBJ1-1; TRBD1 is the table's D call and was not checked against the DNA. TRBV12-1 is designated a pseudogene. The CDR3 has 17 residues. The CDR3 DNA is TGTGCCAGCAGCTGTCTACCGGGACAGCACTATTATACTGAAGCTTTCTTT. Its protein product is CASSCLPGQHYYTEAFF.

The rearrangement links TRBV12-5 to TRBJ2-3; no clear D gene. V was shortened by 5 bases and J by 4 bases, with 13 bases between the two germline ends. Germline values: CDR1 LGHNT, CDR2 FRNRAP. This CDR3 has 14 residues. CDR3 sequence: CASGNLRSADTQYF. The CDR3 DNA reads TGTGCTAGTGGTAACCTAAGGAGCGCAGATACGCAGTATTTT.

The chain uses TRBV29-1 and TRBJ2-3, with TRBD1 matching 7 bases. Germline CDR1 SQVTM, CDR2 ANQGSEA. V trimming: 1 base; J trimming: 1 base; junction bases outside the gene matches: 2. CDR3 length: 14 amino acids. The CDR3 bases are TGCAGCGTTGAAGTAGGACAGGGCACAGATACGCAGTATTTT. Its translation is CSVEVGQGTDTQYF.

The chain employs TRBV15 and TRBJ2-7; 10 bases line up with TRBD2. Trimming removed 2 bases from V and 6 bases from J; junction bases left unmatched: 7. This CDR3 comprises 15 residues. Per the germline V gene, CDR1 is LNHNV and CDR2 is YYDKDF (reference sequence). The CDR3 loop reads CATSRLAGGPTEQYF. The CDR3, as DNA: TGTGCCACCAGCAGATTAGCGGGAGGCCCCACCGAGCAGTACTTC.

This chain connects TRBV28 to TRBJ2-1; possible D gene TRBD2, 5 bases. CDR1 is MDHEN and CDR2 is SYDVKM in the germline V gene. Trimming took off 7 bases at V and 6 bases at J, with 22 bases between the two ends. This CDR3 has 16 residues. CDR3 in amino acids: CASTNLRLARPNEQFF. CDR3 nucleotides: TGTGCCAGCACTAACTTGCGGCTAGCTCGTCCCAATGAGCAGTTCTTC.

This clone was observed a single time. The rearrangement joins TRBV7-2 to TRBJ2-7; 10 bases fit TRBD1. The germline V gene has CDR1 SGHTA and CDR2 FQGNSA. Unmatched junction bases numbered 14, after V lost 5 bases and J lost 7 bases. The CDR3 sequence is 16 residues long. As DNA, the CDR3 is TGTGCCAGCAGCCTCGAACCCGGGACAGGGGAAAAAGAGCAGTACTTC. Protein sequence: CASSLEPGTGEKEQYF.

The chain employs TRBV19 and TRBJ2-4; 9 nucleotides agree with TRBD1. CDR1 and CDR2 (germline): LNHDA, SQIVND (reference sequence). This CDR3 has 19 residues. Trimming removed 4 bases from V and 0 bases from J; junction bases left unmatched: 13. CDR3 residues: CASSKWTGESGLAKNIQYF. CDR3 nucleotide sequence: TGTGCCAGTAGTAAGTGGACAGGGGAATCGGGACTAGCCAAAAACATTCAGTACTTC.

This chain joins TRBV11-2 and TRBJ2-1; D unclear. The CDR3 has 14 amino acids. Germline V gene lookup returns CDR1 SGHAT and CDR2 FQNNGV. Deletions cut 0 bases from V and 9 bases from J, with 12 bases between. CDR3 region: CASSLEAVSSEQFF. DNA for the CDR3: TGTGCCAGCAGCTTAGAAGCCGTTAGCAGTGAGCAGTTCTTC.

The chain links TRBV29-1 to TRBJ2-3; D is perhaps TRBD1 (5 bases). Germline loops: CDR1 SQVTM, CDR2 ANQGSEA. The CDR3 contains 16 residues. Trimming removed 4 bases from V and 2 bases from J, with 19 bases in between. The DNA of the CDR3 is TGCAGCGTTGCACTTTGGGGCTCCCAATCCACAGATACGCAGTATTTT. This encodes CSVALWGSQSTDTQYF.

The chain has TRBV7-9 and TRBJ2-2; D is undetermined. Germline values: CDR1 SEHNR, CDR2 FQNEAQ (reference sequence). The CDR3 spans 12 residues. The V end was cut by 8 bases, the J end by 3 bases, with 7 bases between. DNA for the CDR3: TGTGCCAGCCACTGGGACACCGGGGAGCTGTTTTTT. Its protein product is CASHWDTGELFF.

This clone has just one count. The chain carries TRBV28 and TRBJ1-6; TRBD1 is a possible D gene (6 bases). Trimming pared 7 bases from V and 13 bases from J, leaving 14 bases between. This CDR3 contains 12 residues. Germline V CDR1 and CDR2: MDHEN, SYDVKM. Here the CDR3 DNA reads TGTGCCAGCATTGGGGGCGGACGGCCCCTCCACTTT. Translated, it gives CASIGGGRPLHF. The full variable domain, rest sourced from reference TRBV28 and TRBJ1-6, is DVKVTQSSRYLVKRTGEKVFLECVQDMDHENMFWYRQDPGLGLRLIYFSYDVKMKEKGDIPEGYSVSREKKERFSLILESASTNQTSMYLCASIGGGRPLHFGNGTRLTVT.

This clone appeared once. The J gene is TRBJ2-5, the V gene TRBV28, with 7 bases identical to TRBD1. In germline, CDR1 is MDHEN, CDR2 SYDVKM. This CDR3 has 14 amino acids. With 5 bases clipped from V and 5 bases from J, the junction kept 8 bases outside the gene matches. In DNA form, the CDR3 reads TGTGCCAGCAGTAATCAAGGGGGCAAGGAGACCCAGTACTTC. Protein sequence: CASSNQGGKETQYF.

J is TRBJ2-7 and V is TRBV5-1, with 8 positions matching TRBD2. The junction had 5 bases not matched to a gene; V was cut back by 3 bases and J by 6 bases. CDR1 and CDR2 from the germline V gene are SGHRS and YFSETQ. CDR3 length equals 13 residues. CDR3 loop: CASSSGLGLEQYF. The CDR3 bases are TGCGCCAGCAGCTCGGGACTAGGGCTCGAGCAGTACTTC. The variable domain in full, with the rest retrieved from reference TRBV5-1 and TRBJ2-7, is KAGVTQTPRYLIKTRGQQVTLSCSPISGHRSVSWYQQTPGQGLQFLFEYFSETQRNKGNFPGRFSGRQFSNSRSEMNVSTLELGDSALYLCASSSGLGLEQYFGPGTRLTVT.

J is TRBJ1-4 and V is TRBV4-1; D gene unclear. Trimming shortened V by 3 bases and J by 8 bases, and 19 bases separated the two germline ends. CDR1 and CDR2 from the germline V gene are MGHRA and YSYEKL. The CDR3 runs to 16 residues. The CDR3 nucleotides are TGCGCCAGCAGCCACCTTCCCGGGTCCTGGGAAGAAAAACTGTTTTTT. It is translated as CASSHLPGSWEEKLFF.

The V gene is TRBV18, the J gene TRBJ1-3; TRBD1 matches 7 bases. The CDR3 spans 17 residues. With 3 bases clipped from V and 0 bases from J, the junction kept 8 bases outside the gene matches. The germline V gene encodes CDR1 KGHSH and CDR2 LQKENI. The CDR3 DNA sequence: TGTGCCAGCTCACCGTCGACAGGGAGGAGCTCTGGAAACACCATATATTTT. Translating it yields CASSPSTGRSSGNTIYF.

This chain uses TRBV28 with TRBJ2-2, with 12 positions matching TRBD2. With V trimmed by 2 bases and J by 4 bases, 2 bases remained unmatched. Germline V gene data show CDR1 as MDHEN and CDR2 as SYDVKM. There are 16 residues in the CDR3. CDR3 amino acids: CASSLLAGGGTGELFF. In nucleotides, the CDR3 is TGTGCCAGCAGTTTACTAGCGGGAGGGGGCACCGGGGAGCTGTTTTTT.

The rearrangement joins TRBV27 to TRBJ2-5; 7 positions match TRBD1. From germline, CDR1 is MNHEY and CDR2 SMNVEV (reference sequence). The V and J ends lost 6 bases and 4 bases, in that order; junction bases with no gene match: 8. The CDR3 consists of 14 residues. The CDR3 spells CASSQRQGPETQYF. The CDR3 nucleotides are TGTGCCAGCAGCCAGCGACAGGGACCAGAGACCCAGTACTTC.

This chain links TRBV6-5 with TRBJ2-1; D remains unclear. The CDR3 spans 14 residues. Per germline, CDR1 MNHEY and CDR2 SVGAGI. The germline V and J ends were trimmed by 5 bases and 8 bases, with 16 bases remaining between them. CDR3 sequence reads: CASSPRPEIHEQFF. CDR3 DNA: TGTGCCAGCAGTCCCCGACCAGAAATCCATGAGCAGTTCTTC.

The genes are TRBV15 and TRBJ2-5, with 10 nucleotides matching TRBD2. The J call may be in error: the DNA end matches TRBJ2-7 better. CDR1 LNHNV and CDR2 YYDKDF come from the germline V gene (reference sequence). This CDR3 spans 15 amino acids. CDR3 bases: TGTGCCACCAGCAGATTAGCGGGAGGCCCCACCGAGCAGTACTTC. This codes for CATSRLAGGPTEQYF.

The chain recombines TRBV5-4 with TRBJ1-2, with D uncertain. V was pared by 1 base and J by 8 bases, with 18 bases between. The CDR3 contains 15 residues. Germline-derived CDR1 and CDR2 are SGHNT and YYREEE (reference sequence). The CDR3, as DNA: TGTGCCAGCAGCTTGTACGCAGGCGGTAGTAGAGGCTACACCTTC. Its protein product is CASSLYAGGSRGYTF.